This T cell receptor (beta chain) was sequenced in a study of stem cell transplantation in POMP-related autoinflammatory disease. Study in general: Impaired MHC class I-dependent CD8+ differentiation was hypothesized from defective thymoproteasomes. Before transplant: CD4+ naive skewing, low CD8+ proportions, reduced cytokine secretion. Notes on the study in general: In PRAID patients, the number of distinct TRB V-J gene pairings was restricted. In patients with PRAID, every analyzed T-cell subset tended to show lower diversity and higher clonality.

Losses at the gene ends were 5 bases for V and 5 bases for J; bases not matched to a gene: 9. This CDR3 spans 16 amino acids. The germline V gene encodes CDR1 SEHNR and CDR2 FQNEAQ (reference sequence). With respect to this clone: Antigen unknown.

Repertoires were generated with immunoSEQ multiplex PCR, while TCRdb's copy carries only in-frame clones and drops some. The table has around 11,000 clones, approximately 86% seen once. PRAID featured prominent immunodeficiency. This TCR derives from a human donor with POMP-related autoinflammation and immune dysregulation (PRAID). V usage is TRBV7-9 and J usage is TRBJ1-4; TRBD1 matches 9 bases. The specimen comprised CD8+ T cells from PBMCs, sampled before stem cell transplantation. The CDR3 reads CASSPINRGQNEKLFF. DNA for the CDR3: TGTGCCAGCAGCCCCATTAACAGGGGGCAAAATGAAAAACTGTTTTTT.